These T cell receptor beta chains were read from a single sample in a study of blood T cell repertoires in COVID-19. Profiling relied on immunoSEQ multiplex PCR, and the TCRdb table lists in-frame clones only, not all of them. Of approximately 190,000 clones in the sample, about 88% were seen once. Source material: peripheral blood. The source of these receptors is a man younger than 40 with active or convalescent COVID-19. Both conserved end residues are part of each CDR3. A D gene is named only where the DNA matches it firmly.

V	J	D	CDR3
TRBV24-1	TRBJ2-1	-	CATSGAGNEQFF
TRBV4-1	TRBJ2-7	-	CASSQDLVHEQYF
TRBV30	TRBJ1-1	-	CAWLEGSEAFF
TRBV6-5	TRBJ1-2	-	CASRSGSAGYTF
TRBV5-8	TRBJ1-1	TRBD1	CASSRGQGIGNTEAFF
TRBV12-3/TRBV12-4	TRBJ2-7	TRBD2	CASKASGGYEQYF
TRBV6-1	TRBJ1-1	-	CASSEAWGRVEAFF
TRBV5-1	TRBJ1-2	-	CASSARADLTNYGYTF
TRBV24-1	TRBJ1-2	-	CATSDTTANYGYTF
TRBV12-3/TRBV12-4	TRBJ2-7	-	CASSFAYEQYF
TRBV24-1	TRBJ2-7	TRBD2	CATSVWGTSGYEQYF
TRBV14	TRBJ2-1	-	CASSATEGSYNEQFF
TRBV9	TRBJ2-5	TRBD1	CASSDGQGGETQYF
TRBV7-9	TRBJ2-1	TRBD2	CASSLAAGSGSEQFF
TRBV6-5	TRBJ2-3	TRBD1	CASSRTGRDTQYF
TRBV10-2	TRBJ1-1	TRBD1	CASSEWTGGRPEAFF
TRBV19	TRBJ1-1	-	CASTPGGEGTEAFF
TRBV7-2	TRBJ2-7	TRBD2	CASSLGLAGWWGYEQYF
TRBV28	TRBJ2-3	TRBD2	CASSPGLAYTDTQYF
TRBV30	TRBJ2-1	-	CAWSTGTYNEQFF